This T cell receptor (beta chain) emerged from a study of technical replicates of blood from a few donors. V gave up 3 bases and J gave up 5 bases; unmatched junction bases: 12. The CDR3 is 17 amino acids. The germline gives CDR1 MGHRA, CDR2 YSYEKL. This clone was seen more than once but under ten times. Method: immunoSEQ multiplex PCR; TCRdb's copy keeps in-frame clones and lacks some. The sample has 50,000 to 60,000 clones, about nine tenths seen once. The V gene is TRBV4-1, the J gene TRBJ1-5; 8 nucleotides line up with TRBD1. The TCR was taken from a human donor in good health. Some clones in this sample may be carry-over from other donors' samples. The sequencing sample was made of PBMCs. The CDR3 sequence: CASSHFIQGARDQPQHF. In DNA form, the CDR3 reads TGCGCCAGCAGCCATTTCATCCAGGGGGCGCGGGATCAGCCCCAGCATTTT.